Listed here are 17 T cell receptor beta chains from one sample, sequenced in a study of cytomegalovirus exposure and HLA in healthy donors. Researchers ran the PCR with 60 Vbeta and 13 Jbeta primers. The method was immunoSEQ multiplex PCR; TCRdb's version includes in-frame clones alone and lacks a portion of them. The sample shows 150,000 to 200,000 clones, around 79% of them seen only once. The specimen was PBMCs. The receptors were gathered from a man aged 40-50 years in good health and CMV-seropositive.

The CDR3: CASSGFSTDTQYF. The CDR3 DNA reads as TGTGCCAGTAGCGGTTTTAGCACAGATACGCAGTATTTT. This chain links TRBV6-1 with TRBJ2-3, with a tentative D call TRBD2 (6 bases). This CDR3 contains 13 residues. The germline V and J ends were trimmed by 9 bases and 0 bases, with 10 bases remaining between them. Germline CDR1 is MNHNS and CDR2 is SASEGT.

This chain links TRBV5-1 with TRBJ2-4; D perhaps matches TRBD2 (5 bases). Per the germline V gene, CDR1 is SGHRS and CDR2 is YFSETQ. This CDR3 has 13 residues. Trimming took 1 base from V and 6 from J, leaving 8 bases between them. The CDR3 loop is CASSLPGINIQYF. The DNA of the CDR3 is TGCGCCAGCAGCTTGCCGGGGATAAACATTCAGTACTTC. Full variable domain (outside the CDR3, taken from reference TRBV5-1 and TRBJ2-4): KAGVTQTPRYLIKTRGQQVTLSCSPISGHRSVSWYQQTPGQGLQFLFEYFSETQRNKGNFPGRFSGRQFSNSRSEMNVSTLELGDSALYLCASSLPGINIQYFGAGTRLSVL.

This chain uses TRBV2 with TRBJ1-5; D is perhaps TRBD1 (6 bases). V was shortened by 7 bases and J by 0 bases, with 13 bases between the two germline ends. The V gene's germline CDR1 is SNHLY and CDR2 FYNNEI. The CDR3 length is 15 residues. CDR3 in amino acids: CASTPDRNSNQPQHF. The CDR3 bases are TGTGCCAGCACCCCCGACAGGAATAGCAATCAGCCCCAGCATTTT.

Of note for this clone: A read error may produce the germline difference seen at one junction end. The V and J genes are TRBV27 and TRBJ2-7, with 9 bases fitting TRBD2. Per germline, CDR1 MNHEY and CDR2 SMNVEV (reference sequence). The CDR3 is 15 residues long. The CDR3 nucleotides are TGTGCCAGCAGTTCATATAGTAGCGGGAGATACGAACAGTACTTC. It yields the protein CASSSYSSGRYEQYF.

The chain joins TRBV9 to TRBJ2-3; 9 positions agree with TRBD2. The CDR3 is 18 amino acids. Germline-derived CDR1 and CDR2 are SGDLS and YYNGEE. With 0 bases clipped from V and 2 bases from J, the junction kept 10 bases outside the gene matches. As DNA, the CDR3 is TGTGCCAGCAGCGTAGAAAGCGGGAGGCCATACTACACAGATACGCAGTATTTT. Translating gives CASSVESGRPYYTDTQYF.

This chain uses TRBV9 with TRBJ1-3; no clear D. Germline CDR1 reads SGDLS; CDR2 reads YYNGEE. The CDR3 length is 15 residues. Trimming removed 0 bases from V and 1 base from J, with 8 bases in between. The CDR3 DNA is TGTGCCAGCAGCGTAGGGCGGGATTCTGGAAACACCATATATTTT. Translating gives CASSVGRDSGNTIYF.

CDR3 DNA sequence: TGTGCCAGCAGCTTAATCGGTGGAGAGACCCAGTACTTC. Protein sequence: CASSLIGGETQYF. The rearrangement uses TRBV7-9 and TRBJ2-5; D is unclear. This CDR3 spans 13 amino acids. The germline V and J ends were trimmed by 2 bases and 4 bases, with 8 bases remaining between them. Germline V CDR1 and CDR2: SEHNR, FQNEAQ (reference sequence).

The rearrangement links TRBV4-2 to TRBJ2-7, with a tentative D call TRBD1 (5 bases). The CDR3 is 13 residues long. The germline V gene has CDR1 LGHNA and CDR2 YNFKEQ. Trimming removed 0 bases at V and 6 bases at J, with 9 bases between. The CDR3 loop is CASSQDRGTEQYF. As DNA, the CDR3 is TGTGCCAGCAGCCAAGATAGGGGAACCGAGCAGTACTTC.

This chain links TRBV7-8 with TRBJ2-1, with D possibly being TRBD1 (5 bases). The CDR3 spans 15 residues. The ends were cut back, 5 bases at V and 6 bases at J, with 17 bases in the middle. Germline CDR1 SGHVS, CDR2 FQNEAQ. Here the CDR3 reads CASSPRPGQGNEQFF. In nucleotides, the CDR3 is TGTGCCAGCAGCCCACGTCCCGGGCAGGGCAATGAGCAGTTCTTC.

The chain employs TRBV29-1 and TRBJ2-5; 10 bases are a match to TRBD2. Germline CDR1 is SQVTM and CDR2 is ANQGSEA. CDR3 size: 14 residues. The junction had 7 bases not matched to a gene; V was cut back by 4 bases and J by 5 bases. Here the CDR3 reads CSVGLAGVAETQYF. CDR3 in DNA: TGCAGCGTTGGCCTAGCGGGAGTGGCGGAGACCCAGTACTTC.

This clone was seen only a few times. This chain links TRBV18 with TRBJ1-2, with a tentative D call TRBD1 (5 bases). V gave up 0 bases and J gave up 3 bases, with 11 bases separating them. Germline V gene sequence: CDR1 KGHSH, CDR2 LQKENI. This CDR3 has 15 residues. CDR3 sequence: CASSPPGQGDYGYTF. DNA for the CDR3: TGTGCCAGCTCACCACCGGGGCAGGGCGACTATGGCTACACCTTC.

The genes are TRBV11-3 and TRBJ2-1; TRBD2 aligns across 16 bases. Per the germline V gene, CDR1 is SGHNT and CDR2 is YENEEA. J lost 2 bases, V lost 6 bases, and 10 bases had no gene match. This CDR3 has 19 amino acids. The CDR3 region has the DNA TGTGCCAGCAGTATAACGGGACTAGCGGGAGGGCCCCCCTACAATGAGCAGTTCTTC. The encoded protein is CASSITGLAGGPPYNEQFF.

This chain connects TRBV29-1 to TRBJ2-3; D perhaps matches TRBD1 (5 bases). This CDR3 has 13 amino acids. V was pared by 5 bases and J by 2 bases, with 11 bases between. Germline V gene sequence: CDR1 SQVTM, CDR2 ANQGSEA. The CDR3 DNA follows: TGCAGCGTTCACAGGATCGACACAGATACGCAGTATTTT. Translating gives CSVHRIDTDTQYF.

The chain has TRBV19 and TRBJ2-3; the match to TRBD2 covers 9 bases. This CDR3 region has 17 residues. Germline CDR1 reads LNHDA; CDR2 reads SQIVND (reference sequence). V lost 4 bases and J lost 4; bases outside the gene matches: 12. This CDR3 is CASSTGLAGSLADTQYF. DNA of the CDR3: TGTGCCAGTAGTACCGGGCTAGCGGGATCTTTGGCAGATACGCAGTATTTT. Using reference TRBV19 and TRBJ2-3 for the parts outside the CDR3, the full variable domain is DGGITQSPKYLFRKEGQNVTLSCEQNLNHDAMYWYRQDPGQGLRLIYYSQIVNDFQKGDIAEGYSVSREKKESFPLTVTSAQKNPTAFYLCASSTGLAGSLADTQYFGPGTRLTVL.

V and J are TRBV2 and TRBJ2-2; 14 nucleotides agree with TRBD2. Trimming at V came to 6 bases and at J to 6 bases, leaving 3 bases not matched to a gene. CDR1 and CDR2 from the germline V gene are SNHLY and FYNNEI. The CDR3 is 15 residues long. Here the CDR3 reads CASSGTSGSPGELFF. The CDR3 DNA follows: TGTGCCAGCAGCGGGACTAGCGGGAGCCCCGGGGAGCTGTTTTTT.

The J gene is TRBJ2-4, the V gene TRBV4-1, with TRBD2 matching 7 bases. The CDR3 has 16 residues. Trimming cost V 0 bases and J 8 bases; bases outside gene matches: 10. Germline CDR1 MGHRA, CDR2 YSYEKL. Here the CDR3 reads CASSQDPGRGTDIQYF. CDR3 DNA: TGCGCCAGCAGCCAAGATCCGGGGCGGGGGACGGACATTCAGTACTTC.

This clone was picked up one time. The chain couples TRBV18 to TRBJ1-2, with D possibly matching TRBD1 (5 bases). From germline, CDR1 is KGHSH and CDR2 LQKENI. Trimming took off 2 bases at V and 7 bases at J, with 11 bases between the two ends. This CDR3 is built from 13 residues. This CDR3 is CASSPETGSGYTF. In DNA form, the CDR3 reads TGTGCCAGCTCACCAGAAACAGGCTCTGGCTACACCTTC.